The 32 T cell receptor beta chains below all came from one sample that was sequenced in a study of blood T cell repertoires in COVID-19. Clones were sequenced by immunoSEQ multiplex PCR, and TCRdb holds only the in-frame ones, with some missing. Of approximately 300,000 clones listed, 70% to 90% are singletons. The sequencing sample was made of peripheral blood. The receptor set was obtained from a man younger than 30 who had recovered from COVID-19.

The V gene is TRBV6-4, the J gene TRBJ1-2; TRBD1 matches 7 bases. With V trimmed by 0 bases and J by 9 bases, 7 bases remained unmatched. Germline V gene sequence: CDR1 MRHNA, CDR2 SNTAGT. The CDR3 runs 14 residues. CDR3 bases: TGTGCCAGCAGTGACTCACCGGCAGGGGGGAGCTACACCTTC. Translating gives CASSDSPAGGSYTF.

The J gene is TRBJ1-6, the V gene TRBV27; 10 bases align to TRBD1. The CDR3 runs 18 residues. The V gene end was trimmed by 3 bases and the J gene end by 7 bases; junction bases not matched to a gene: 12. Germline assignment: CDR1 MNHEY and CDR2 SMNVEV (reference sequence). The CDR3 spells CASSFSGTGAVWNSPLHF. Here the CDR3 DNA reads TGTGCCAGCAGTTTTTCCGGGACAGGGGCCGTATGGAATTCACCCCTCCACTTT.

V is TRBV4-1 and J is TRBJ1-3; D is uncertain. CDR3 size: 16 residues. Trimming left V 1 base short and J 0 bases short, with 10 bases between. The germline CDR1 and CDR2 sequences are MGHRA and YSYEKL. The chain's CDR3 is CASSQGHTNSGNTIYF. Here the CDR3 DNA reads TGCGCCAGCAGCCAAGGACATACGAACTCTGGAAACACCATATATTTT.

The V call is TRBV19, the J call TRBJ2-5, with 13 positions matching TRBD2. Germline assignment: CDR1 LNHDA and CDR2 SQIVND (reference sequence). V lost 8 bases to trimming and J lost 4 bases; unmatched junction nucleotides: 10. This CDR3 comprises 16 residues. This CDR3 is CASSPTLAGGRETQYF. CDR3 nucleotides: TGTGCCAGTTCCCCTACACTAGCGGGGGGGCGAGAGACCCAGTACTTC.

The chain carries TRBV30 and TRBJ1-6; 9 nucleotides line up with TRBD1. Germline V gene sequence: CDR1 GTSNPN, CDR2 SVGIG (reference sequence). CDR3 length equals 16 residues. V shed 3 bases, J shed 4 bases, and the junction held 7 bases outside the gene matches. CDR3 sequence (DNA): TGTGCCTGGAGGACGACAGGGGGAACTTATAATTCACCCCTCCACTTT. Its translation: CAWRTTGGTYNSPLHF. Drawing the rest from reference TRBV30 and TRBJ1-6, the complete variable domain is SQTIHQWPATLVQPVGSPLSLECTVEGTSNPNLYWYRQAAGRGLQLLFYSVGIGQISSEVPQNLSASRPQDRQFILSSKKLLLSDSGFYLCAWRTTGGTYNSPLHFGNGTRLTVT.

This clone is a singleton in its sample. The chain uses TRBV7-3 and TRBJ2-7, with 11 bases fitting TRBD2. With V trimmed by 6 bases and J by 5 bases, 3 bases remained unmatched. Germline V lookup: CDR1 SGHTA, CDR2 FQGTGA. This CDR3 is built from 13 residues. The CDR3 bases are TGTGCCAGCAGTCTAGCGGGAGGCCACGAGCAGTACTTC. Amino acid sequence: CASSLAGGHEQYF.

The CDR3: CASSGQVPETQYF. The CDR3 DNA reads TGTGCCAGCAGCGGTCAGGTGCCGGAGACCCAGTACTTC. The V call is TRBV6-5, the J call TRBJ2-5; no definite D call. The CDR3 spans 13 residues. V lost 6 bases, J lost 5 bases, and 13 bases lay in between. Germline V gene data show CDR1 as MNHEY and CDR2 as SVGAGI.

V gene TRBV6-2 or TRBV6-3 combines with J gene TRBJ2-1; perhaps TRBD2 as D (7 bases). The CDR3 spans 17 residues. Trimming stripped 2 bases from V and 4 bases from J, with 18 bases between. Germline V gives CDR1 MNHEY, CDR2 SVGEGT. The CDR3 bases are TGTGCCAGCAGTTACGAGCTGGGGGCGGGGGCATACAATGAGCAGTTCTTC. Translation gives CASSYELGAGAYNEQFF.

V gene TRBV3-1 (or the pseudogene TRBV3-2) combines with J gene TRBJ2-7, with 9 bases identical to TRBD2. V shed 2 bases and J 6 bases; nucleotides not matched to a gene: 11. Germline assignment: CDR1 LGHDT and CDR2 YNNKEL (reference sequence). The CDR3 is 16 amino acids. The CDR3 DNA reads TGTGCCAGCAGCCAAACCCTTATGGCGGGGGGGGGCGAGCAGTACTTC. It encodes CASSQTLMAGGGEQYF.

This chain links TRBV5-4 with TRBJ2-7; 10 bases match TRBD1. Germline CDR1 is SGHNT and CDR2 is YYREEE (reference sequence). Unmatched junction bases numbered 7, after V lost 4 bases and J lost 3 bases. CDR3 length: 15 amino acids. The CDR3 DNA follows: TGTGCCAGCAGCCACAGACAGGGGGCAGTCTACGAGCAGTACTTC. This gives the protein CASSHRQGAVYEQYF.

This clone was seen a single time. The CDR3 region is CASRPVAGSTDTQYF. As DNA, the CDR3 is TGCGCCAGCAGACCCGTGGCGGGTAGCACAGATACGCAGTATTTT. The chain joins TRBV5-1 to TRBJ2-3; a possible D gene is TRBD2 (5 bases). Trimming left V 5 bases short and J 0 bases short, with 13 bases between. The CDR3 is made up of 15 amino acids. Germline V gene lookup returns CDR1 SGHRS and CDR2 YFSETQ.

This sequence joins TRBV6-2 or TRBV6-3 and TRBJ2-4; 8 nucleotides line up with TRBD1. Germline CDR1 is MNHEY and CDR2 is SVGEGT. V lost 6 bases and J lost 7; bases outside the gene matches: 11. There are 15 residues in the CDR3. For the CDR3, the DNA is TGTGCCAGCAGCCCGGACAGGGAGATCTTGAACATTCAGTACTTC. It translates to CASSPDREILNIQYF.

This sequence joins TRBV20-1 and TRBJ1-4; D ambiguous. The CDR3 runs 11 residues. V was shortened by 3 bases and J by 8 bases, with 7 bases between the two germline ends. Germline V CDR1 and CDR2: DFQATT, SNEGSKA (reference sequence). The CDR3 DNA is TGCAGTGCTAGGGTGAGAGAAAAACTGTTTTTT. It translates to CSARVREKLFF.

This chain connects TRBV6-6 to TRBJ1-5; 7 nucleotides line up with TRBD1. The CDR3 covers 16 residues. The ends lost 7 bases at V and 2 bases at J; junction bases unmatched: 11. Germline CDR1 is MNHNY and CDR2 is SVGAGI (reference sequence). The CDR3 DNA follows: TGTGCCAGCAAAGGAGAGGGACAGCCCGGCAATCAGCCCCAGCATTTT. Translating it yields CASKGEGQPGNQPQHF.

V and J are TRBV19 and TRBJ2-5; D is undetermined. Germline V CDR1 and CDR2: LNHDA, SQIVND (reference sequence). V lost 6 bases to trimming and J lost 1 base, with 18 bases between them. The CDR3 loop spans 16 amino acids. The CDR3 region is CASSPESRPIQETQYF. The CDR3 coding sequence is TGTGCCAGTAGCCCCGAGTCCAGGCCGATCCAAGAGACCCAGTACTTC.

This chain uses TRBV2 with TRBJ2-7, with TRBD2 identical over 7 bases. This CDR3 is built from 15 residues. Germline CDR1 SNHLY, CDR2 FYNNEI. V was pared by 0 bases and J by 1 base, with 3 bases of the junction left unmatched. The CDR3 reads CASSEASGSSYEQYF. The CDR3 bases are TGTGCCAGCAGTGAAGCTAGCGGGTCATCCTACGAGCAGTACTTC.

Here the CDR3 DNA reads TGTGCCAGCAGTTACTCTCCAGGGGGGCATCAGCCCCAGCATTTT. Protein: CASSYSPGGHQPQHF. The chain employs TRBV6-2 or TRBV6-3 and TRBJ1-5; TRBD1 aligns across 7 bases. The CDR3 is 15 amino acids. Germline V gene lookup returns CDR1 MNHEY and CDR2 SVGEGT. J gave up 5 bases and V 0 bases, and 4 bases lay outside the gene matches.

This sequence joins TRBV28 and TRBJ2-7; TRBD2 matches at 8 bases. Germline lookup yields CDR1 MDHEN and CDR2 SYDVKM. V lost 2 bases and J lost 7; bases outside the gene matches: 4. CDR3 size: 13 residues. The DNA for the CDR3 is TGTGCCAGCAGTTTAAGGACTAGCCAGGAGCAGTACTTC. It is translated as CASSLRTSQEQYF.

The V and J genes are TRBV19 and TRBJ2-2, with 9 bases lining up with TRBD2. Germline trimming cut 7 bases from V and 6 bases from J; bases unmatched to any gene: 9. The V gene's germline CDR1 is LNHDA and CDR2 SQIVND (reference sequence). The CDR3 has 15 amino acids. The CDR3 reads CASNRAGGVAGELFF. In DNA form, the CDR3 reads TGTGCCAGTAACCGAGCGGGAGGAGTGGCCGGGGAGCTGTTTTTT.

This clone has a single count. The chain combines TRBV19 with TRBJ2-7; 9 bases map to TRBD1. Unmatched junction bases numbered 13, after V lost 8 bases and J lost 2 bases. Germline CDR1 reads LNHDA; CDR2 reads SQIVND (reference sequence). This CDR3 has 16 amino acids. Written as DNA, the CDR3 is TGTGCCAGTCGAGATTATGCCGGGACAGGGCCCTACGAGCAGTACTTC. Translating gives CASRDYAGTGPYEQYF.

The rearrangement joins TRBV19 to TRBJ2-2; 9 bases are a match to TRBD1. CDR1 is LNHDA and CDR2 is SQIVND in the germline V gene (reference sequence). V shed 7 bases, J shed 5 bases, and the junction held 5 bases outside the gene matches. The CDR3 runs 14 residues. The CDR3 spells CASIGTGRTGELFF. The CDR3 coding sequence is TGTGCCAGTATCGGGACAGGGCGGACCGGGGAGCTGTTTTTT. Based on the CDR3 plus reference TRBV19 and TRBJ2-2, the full variable domain is DGGITQSPKYLFRKEGQNVTLSCEQNLNHDAMYWYRQDPGQGLRLIYYSQIVNDFQKGDIAEGYSVSREKKESFPLTVTSAQKNPTAFYLCASIGTGRTGELFFGEGSRLTVL.

The J gene is TRBJ2-1, the V gene TRBV5-1; weak D call: TRBD2 (6 bases). This CDR3 has 15 amino acids. CDR1 is SGHRS and CDR2 is YFSETQ in the germline V gene. The ends were cut back, 2 bases at V and 1 base at J, with 10 bases in the middle. CDR3 loop: CASSFASESYNEQFF. The CDR3 region has the DNA TGCGCCAGCAGCTTTGCTAGCGAGTCCTACAATGAGCAGTTCTTC.

The gene calls are TRBV5-1 and TRBJ1-1; TRBD1 might be the D (6 bases). Germline values: CDR1 SGHRS, CDR2 YFSETQ. The CDR3 extends over 16 amino acids. Trimming left V 4 bases short and J 3 bases short, with 19 bases between. The CDR3 bases are TGCGCCAGCAGCCCCGCCCCGACAGGTCTGGACACTGAAGCTTTCTTT. Protein: CASSPAPTGLDTEAFF.

The chain joins TRBV4-1 to TRBJ2-3; TRBD2 matches 12 bases. The CDR3 is 17 residues long. Germline CDR1 and CDR2: MGHRA and YSYEKL. Trimming took 0 bases from V and 1 from J; bases not matched to a gene: 2. The DNA of the CDR3 is TGCGCCAGCAGCCAAGATTGGACTAGCGGGGGCACAGATACGCAGTATTTT. Its protein is CASSQDWTSGGTDTQYF.

The chain couples TRBV11-2 to TRBJ2-5; TRBD2 is a possible D gene (6 bases). Between the trimmed V and J ends, which lost 5 bases and 1 base, there was a span of 11 bases. The CDR3 length is 14 residues. Germline CDR1 SGHAT, CDR2 FQNNGV. DNA for the CDR3: TGTGCCAGCAGCGCACTAGCTTTCCAAGAGACCCAGTACTTC. The encoded protein is CASSALAFQETQYF.

The chain carries TRBV6-5 and TRBJ2-1; no clear D. The CDR3 is made up of 11 amino acids. Germline CDR1 and CDR2: MNHEY and SVGAGI. V was clipped by 2 bases and J by 9 bases, with 5 bases between them. This CDR3 is CASSYVGEQFF. The CDR3 DNA sequence: TGTGCCAGCAGTTACGTCGGTGAGCAGTTCTTC.

The gene calls are TRBV6-6 and TRBJ2-7; D gene uncertain. The germline V gene encodes CDR1 MNHNY and CDR2 SVGAGI (reference sequence). V was trimmed by 4 bases and J by 2 bases, leaving 9 bases between them. The CDR3 spans 13 residues. The CDR3 is CASSSLATYEQYF. The DNA of the CDR3 is TGTGCCAGCAGTTCGTTAGCTACCTACGAGCAGTACTTC.

The V gene is TRBV19, the J gene TRBJ1-2; D gene unclear. V was pared by 2 bases and J by 2 bases, with 9 bases between. In germline, CDR1 is LNHDA, CDR2 SQIVND (reference sequence). The CDR3 consists of 14 residues. The CDR3 nucleotides read TGTGCCAGTAGTATAAGGGAGGAGAACTATGGCTACACCTTC. Its protein is CASSIREENYGYTF.

The V gene is TRBV2, the J gene TRBJ1-1; 7 bases agree with TRBD1. This CDR3 has 13 residues. The J segment lost 5 bases and the V segment lost 6 bases, leaving 6 bases of the junction unmatched. Per the germline V gene, CDR1 is SNHLY and CDR2 is FYNNEI. For the CDR3, the DNA is TGTGCCAGCAGAGTATTACAGGGGACTGAAGCTTTCTTT. Its protein is CASRVLQGTEAFF.

The J gene is TRBJ2-2, the V gene TRBV6-2 or TRBV6-3; 7 bases are shared with TRBD2. The CDR3 has 16 amino acids. Germline V gene sequence: CDR1 MNHEY, CDR2 SVGEGT. V was pared by 0 bases and J by 4 bases, with 5 bases of the junction left unmatched. The CDR3: CASSYSPSGLTGELFF. CDR3 bases: TGTGCCAGCAGTTACTCGCCTAGCGGACTCACCGGGGAGCTGTTTTTT.

This clone was detected once. The chain combines TRBV7-9 with TRBJ2-3; 10 bases are shared with TRBD2. V was pared by 4 bases and J by 3 bases, with 4 bases of the junction left unmatched. Germline lookup yields CDR1 SEHNR and CDR2 FQNEAQ (reference sequence). CDR3 length: 15 amino acids. CDR3 sequence (DNA): TGTGCCAGCAGCTCCCTAGCGGGAGCTACAGATACGCAGTATTTT. It specifies CASSSLAGATDTQYF.

The table lists this clone with a few counts. This rearrangement joins TRBV19 to TRBJ1-4; TRBD1 is a possible D gene (5 bases). Deletions cut 7 bases from V and 3 bases from J, with 15 bases between. Germline CDR1 and CDR2: LNHDA and SQIVND (reference sequence). This CDR3 is built from 15 residues. As DNA, the CDR3 is TGTGCCAGTAATCCTGGAGGGGCTTCTAATGAAAAACTGTTTTTT. Encoded protein: CASNPGGASNEKLFF.